The T cell receptor beta chain under discussion was sequenced for a study of Tregs in tolerant kidney transplant recipients. The study's findings and limits: This study did not directly address biological reproducibility.

V dropped 3 bases and J dropped 4; count of bases not matched to a gene: 3. Germline V gene lookup returns CDR1 LNHDA and CDR2 SQIVND (reference sequence). There are 15 residues in the CDR3. On this clone: Its antigen is unknown.

The repertoire was sequenced with immunoSEQ multiplex PCR; TCRdb's copy has only in-frame clones and lacks some. The sample has approximately 260,000 clones, roughly 80% seen once; the top ten hold about 0.68%. The sequence was collected from a human donor in good health. This rearrangement joins TRBV19 to TRBJ2-4; 10 bases align to TRBD2. The sequenced sample consisted of CD4+ T cells from blood. As DNA, the CDR3 is TGTGCCAGTAGTATCGGTAGCGGGGGGAAAAACATTCAGTACTTC. Translation gives CASSIGSGGKNIQYF.